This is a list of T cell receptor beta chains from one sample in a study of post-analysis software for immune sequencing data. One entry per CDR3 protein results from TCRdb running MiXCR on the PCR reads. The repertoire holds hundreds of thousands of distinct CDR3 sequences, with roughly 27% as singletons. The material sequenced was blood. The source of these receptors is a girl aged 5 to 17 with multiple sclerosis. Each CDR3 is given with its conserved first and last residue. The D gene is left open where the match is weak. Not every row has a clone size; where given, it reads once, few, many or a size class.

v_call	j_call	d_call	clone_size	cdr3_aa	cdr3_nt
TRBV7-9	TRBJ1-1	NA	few	CASRPGELGTEAFF	TGTGCCAGCAGGCCAGGGGAGCTTGGGACTGAAGCTTTCTTT
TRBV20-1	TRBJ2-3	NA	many	CSAIPATDTQYF	TGCAGTGCCATCCCAGCCACAGATACGCAGTATTTT
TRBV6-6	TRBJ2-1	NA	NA	CAVGEAEQFF	TGTGCCGTCGGAGAAGCTGAGCAGTTCTTC
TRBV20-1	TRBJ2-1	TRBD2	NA	CSEPGGANEQFF	TGCAGCGAACCCGGGGGGGCGAATGAGCAGTTCTTC
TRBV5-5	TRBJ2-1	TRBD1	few	CASSAGQGSYNEQFF	TGTGCCAGCAGCGCCGGACAGGGCTCCTACAATGAGCAGTTCTTC
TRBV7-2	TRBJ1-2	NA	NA	CASSLGSGDYGYTF	TGTGCCAGCAGCTTAGGGTCAGGGGACTATGGCTACACCTTC
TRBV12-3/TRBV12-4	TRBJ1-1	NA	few	CASSYGSERAFF	TGTGCCAGCAGTTATGGATCCGAACGGGCTTTCTTT
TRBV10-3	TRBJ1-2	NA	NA	CAISELRDYGYTF	TGTGCCATCAGTGAGTTACGGGACTATGGCTACACCTTC
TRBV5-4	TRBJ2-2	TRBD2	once	CASSRPQAGVGTGELFF	TGTGCCAGCAGCCGCCCCCAAGCGGGAGTGGGGACCGGGGAGCTGTTTTTT
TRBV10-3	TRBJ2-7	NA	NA	CAIAPVESTTTYEQYF	TGTGCCATCGCCCCGGTGGAATCGACCACTACCTACGAGCAGTACTTC
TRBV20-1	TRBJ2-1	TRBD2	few	CSARDLSGPGGSYNEQFF	TGCAGTGCTAGAGATCTATCGGGCCCGGGGGGGTCCTACAATGAGCAGTTCTTC
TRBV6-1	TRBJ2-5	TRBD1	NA	CASSGGTGPQETQYF	TGTGCCAGCAGTGGAGGGACAGGGCCACAAGAGACCCAGTACTTC
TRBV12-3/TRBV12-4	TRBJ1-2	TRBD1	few	CASSQIGTGKNGYTF	TGTGCCAGCAGTCAGATCGGGACAGGGAAAAATGGCTACACCTTC
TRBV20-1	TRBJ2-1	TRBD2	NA	CSAPKLGPLAGGLYNEQFF	TGCAGTGCTCCTAAACTCGGCCCCCTAGCGGGAGGTCTCTACAATGAGCAGTTCTTC
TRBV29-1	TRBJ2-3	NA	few	CSVQGRRITDTQYF	TGCAGCGTTCAGGGACGGCGGATAACAGATACGCAGTATTTT
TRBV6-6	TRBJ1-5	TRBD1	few	CASTPGTDYSNQPQHF	TGTGCCAGCACCCCCGGGACAGACTATAGCAATCAGCCCCAGCATTTT
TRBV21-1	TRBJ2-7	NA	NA	CASRSPGEQYF	TGTGCCAGCAGGTCCCCTGGCGAGCAGTACTTC
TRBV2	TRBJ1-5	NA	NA	CASSLTPRGNQPQHF	TGTGCCAGCAGCCTGACTCCAAGGGGCAATCAGCCCCAGCATTTT
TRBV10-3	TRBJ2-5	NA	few	CATTKLGGETQYF	TGTGCCACCACAAAACTCGGCGGGGAGACCCAGTACTTC
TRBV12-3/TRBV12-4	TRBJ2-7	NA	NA	CASSLDATARQYF	TGTGCCAGCAGTTTAGACGCCACCGCGAGGCAGTACTTC
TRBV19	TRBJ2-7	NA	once	CASSQSSVDYEQYF	TGTGCCAGTTCCCAGTCCTCGGTCGACTACGAGCAGTACTTC
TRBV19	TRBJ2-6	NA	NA	CASSIESLTPFSGANVLTF	TGTGCCAGTAGTATAGAATCTTTAACCCCATTCTCTGGGGCCAACGTCCTGACTTTC
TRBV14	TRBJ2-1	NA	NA	CASSQDRVEQFF	TGTGCCAGCAGCCAAGATCGGGTAGAGCAGTTCTTC
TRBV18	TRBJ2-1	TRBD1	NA	CASSPLPGTGFRDEQFF	TGTGCCAGCTCACCACTTCCTGGGACAGGGTTTAGGGATGAGCAGTTCTTC
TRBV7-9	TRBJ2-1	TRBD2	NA	CASSRPKRGGPHEQFF	TGTGCCAGCAGCCGCCCCAAGCGGGGGGGCCCCCATGAGCAGTTCTTC
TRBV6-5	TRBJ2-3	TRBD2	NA	CASSSTTSGGTDTQYF	TGTGCCAGCAGTTCGACGACTAGCGGGGGCACAGATACGCAGTATTTT
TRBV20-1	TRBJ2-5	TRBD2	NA	CSASLTSGARETQYF	TGCAGTGCTAGTCTGACTAGCGGGGCTCGTGAGACCCAGTACTTC
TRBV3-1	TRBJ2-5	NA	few	CASSQVVGRAVWETQYF	TGTGCCAGCAGCCAAGTGGTGGGCAGGGCGGTCTGGGAGACCCAGTACTTC
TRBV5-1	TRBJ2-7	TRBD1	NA	CASNTVGQGYEQYF	TGCGCCAGCAACACCGTCGGACAGGGGTACGAGCAGTACTTC
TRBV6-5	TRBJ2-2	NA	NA	CASSYRQGTGELFF	TGTGCCAGCAGTTACCGTCAGGGTACCGGGGAGCTGTTTTTT
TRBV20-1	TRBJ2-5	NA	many	CSARGETQYF	TGCAGTGCTAGAGGAGAGACCCAGTACTTC
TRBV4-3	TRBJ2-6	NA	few	CASSPTPVGSGANVLTF	TGCGCCAGCAGCCCCACCCCAGTTGGCTCTGGGGCCAACGTCCTGACTTTC
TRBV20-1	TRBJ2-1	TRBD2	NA	CSAREDASGAYEQFF	TGCAGTGCTAGAGAAGACGCTAGCGGGGCCTATGAGCAGTTCTTC
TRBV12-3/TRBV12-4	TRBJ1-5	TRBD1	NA	CASSTGTGAPNQPQHF	TGTGCCAGCAGCACCGGGACAGGGGCTCCCAATCAGCCCCAGCATTTT
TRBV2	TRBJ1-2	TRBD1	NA	CASRVGTGVHYGYTF	TGTGCCAGCAGGGTAGGGACAGGAGTTCACTATGGCTACACCTTC
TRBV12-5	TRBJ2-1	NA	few	CASGLVERVDEQFF	TGTGCTAGTGGTTTGGTAGAGAGGGTGGATGAGCAGTTCTTC
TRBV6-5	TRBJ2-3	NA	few	CASSYSMAGIDTQYF	TGTGCCAGCAGTTACTCGATGGCGGGTATAGATACGCAGTATTTT
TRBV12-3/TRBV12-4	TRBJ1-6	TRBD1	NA	CASSLRQGRMSPLHF	TGTGCCAGCAGTCTCCGACAGGGGCGGATGTCACCCCTCCACTTT
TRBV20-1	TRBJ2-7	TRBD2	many	CSARATRLAGLSYEQYF	TGCAGTGCTAGAGCGACTCGACTAGCGGGCCTCTCCTACGAGCAGTACTTC